Listed here are 27 T cell receptor beta chains from one sample, sequenced in a study of PD-L1 blockade in urothelial cancer. Profiling relied on immunoSEQ multiplex PCR, and the TCRdb table lists in-frame clones only, not all of them. The sample records some 38,000 clones, 85% being singletons. As to time point: pretreatment peripheral blood. This sample comprised PBMCs, obtained around atezolizumab (anti-PD-L1) treatment. The receptor set was obtained from a man older than 75 with urothelial cancer.

V and J are TRBV4-1 and TRBJ2-4, with D possibly being TRBD2 (5 bases). Germline CDR1 reads MGHRA; CDR2 reads YSYEKL. The CDR3 consists of 17 residues. The V gene lost 0 bases and the J gene lost 3 bases, with 15 bases spanning the gap. The CDR3 DNA is TGCGCCAGCAGCCAAGATATGATAGGGAGTGGCAAAAACATTCAGTACTTC. This translates into CASSQDMIGSGKNIQYF.

V and J are TRBV27 and TRBJ2-1, with a possible D match to TRBD2 (6 bases). Germline CDR1 reads MNHEY; CDR2 reads SMNVEV (reference sequence). Trimming left V 3 bases short and J 0 bases short, with 9 bases between. There are 15 residues in the CDR3. The CDR3 DNA reads TGTGCCAGCAGTTTCATCGGGGGCTCCTACAATGAGCAGTTCTTC. Protein sequence: CASSFIGGSYNEQFF.

The rearrangement joins TRBV5-6 to TRBJ2-2, with TRBD2 matching over 8 bases. CDR1 and CDR2 from the germline V gene are SGHDT and YYEEEE. This CDR3 is 16 amino acids long. The junction had 11 bases not matched to a gene; V was cut back by 4 bases and J by 6 bases. CDR3 nucleotide sequence: TGTGCCAGCAGCCCGCTGAATCCGGGACTAGCCGGGGAGCTGTTTTTT. Residues: CASSPLNPGLAGELFF.

The chain links TRBV19 to TRBJ2-2, with 7 bases matching TRBD1. From germline, CDR1 is LNHDA and CDR2 SQIVND (reference sequence). The length of the CDR3 is 16 residues. V lost 2 bases and J lost 1; bases outside the gene matches: 4. The CDR3 DNA reads TGTGCCAGTAGTATAAGGGGGCTCAGGAACACCGGGGAGCTGTTTTTT. The encoded protein is CASSIRGLRNTGELFF.

This clone was seen a few times. Other DNA sequences in the same sample also yield this CDR3. The chain couples TRBV5-1 to TRBJ2-3; D is perhaps TRBD1 (6 bases). From germline, CDR1 is SGHRS and CDR2 YFSETQ. This CDR3 comprises 14 residues. V lost 1 base to trimming and J lost 3 bases, with 9 bases between them. CDR3 protein: CASSLYRETDTQYF. In DNA form, the CDR3 reads TGCGCCAGCAGCTTGTACAGGGAAACAGATACGCAGTATTTT.

The sample holds one count of this clone. The J gene is TRBJ2-1, the V gene TRBV5-1, with 8 bases fitting TRBD2. Germline trimming cut 4 bases from V and 7 bases from J; bases unmatched to any gene: 10. This CDR3 contains 15 residues. Germline V CDR1 and CDR2: SGHRS, YFSETQ. CDR3 sequence reads: CASSLTGTSKNEQFF. The CDR3 DNA sequence: TGCGCCAGCAGCCTTACCGGGACTAGTAAAAATGAGCAGTTCTTC.

V is TRBV7-2 and J is TRBJ2-5, with D maybe TRBD2 (6 bases). The CDR3 sequence is 14 residues long. The V end was cut by 6 bases, the J end by 1 base, with 12 bases between. Per the germline V gene, CDR1 is SGHTA and CDR2 is FQGNSA. DNA for the CDR3: TGTGCCAGCAGTTCCCAGGGAGGCCAAGAGACCCAGTACTTC. Translating gives CASSSQGGQETQYF.

This clone occurred a few times. The chain combines TRBV28 with TRBJ2-5; D remains unclear. The germline V gene has CDR1 MDHEN and CDR2 SYDVKM. Trimming left V 5 bases short and J 5 bases short, with 6 bases between. This CDR3 has 11 amino acids. CDR3 DNA: TGTGCCAGCAGTATAGAGGAGACCCAGTACTTC. It translates to CASSIEETQYF.

The chain recombines TRBV19 with TRBJ2-1, with 11 bases fitting TRBD1. The CDR3 length is 14 residues. Germline V gene sequence: CDR1 LNHDA, CDR2 SQIVND (reference sequence). V shed 9 bases and J 5 bases; nucleotides not matched to a gene: 6. CDR3 protein: CASRTGGAHNEQFF. CDR3 nucleotides: TGTGCCAGCAGGACAGGGGGCGCCCACAATGAGCAGTTCTTC.

The gene calls are TRBV7-9 and TRBJ2-3; 8 positions agree with TRBD1. Per the germline V gene, CDR1 is SEHNR and CDR2 is FQNEAQ (reference sequence). The CDR3 contains 14 residues. Losses at the gene ends were 5 bases for V and 2 bases for J; bases not matched to a gene: 3. The CDR3 region has the DNA TGTGCCAGCAGCCGGGACAGGACCACAGATACGCAGTATTTT. Protein sequence: CASSRDRTTDTQYF.

The V and J genes are TRBV27 and TRBJ2-3; the D gene is possibly TRBD2 (5 bases). V was trimmed by 5 bases and J by 0 bases, leaving 15 bases between them. Germline CDR1 and CDR2: MNHEY and SMNVEV (reference sequence). The CDR3 is made up of 16 amino acids. This CDR3 reads CASSLRSGASTDTQYF. CDR3 bases: TGTGCCAGCAGTCTCCGGAGCGGAGCTAGCACAGATACGCAGTATTTT.

This chain links TRBV14 with TRBJ1-1; D is unclear. Germline loops: CDR1 SGHDN, CDR2 FVKESK. The V end lost 1 base, the J end lost 4 bases, and 16 bases lay between the germline ends. The CDR3 has 16 residues. The CDR3 loop is CASSQVGGVWGTEAFF. The CDR3 DNA sequence: TGTGCCAGCAGCCAAGTAGGCGGGGTGTGGGGCACTGAAGCTTTCTTT.

V and J are TRBV5-1 and TRBJ2-7; D gene ambiguous. Germline CDR1 and CDR2: SGHRS and YFSETQ. The V gene lost 4 bases and the J gene lost 1 base, with 9 bases spanning the gap. The CDR3 has 13 amino acids. The CDR3: CASSERQSYEQYF. The CDR3 DNA follows: TGCGCCAGCAGCGAAAGACAATCCTACGAGCAGTACTTC. Variable domain in full (rest from reference TRBV5-1 and TRBJ2-7): KAGVTQTPRYLIKTRGQQVTLSCSPISGHRSVSWYQQTPGQGLQFLFEYFSETQRNKGNFPGRFSGRQFSNSRSEMNVSTLELGDSALYLCASSERQSYEQYFGPGTRLTVT.

The chain uses TRBV5-1 and TRBJ2-7; possibly TRBD2 for D (5 bases). Germline values: CDR1 SGHRS, CDR2 YFSETQ. Trimming took off 1 base at V and 0 bases at J, with 14 bases between the two ends. The CDR3 extends over 16 amino acids. The CDR3 DNA is TGCGCCAGCAGCTTGAATGGGGTTGGGAGCTCCTACGAGCAGTACTTC. Translating gives CASSLNGVGSSYEQYF.

The chain uses TRBV19 and TRBJ1-5, with 10 bases that match TRBD1. CDR3 size: 17 residues. The V and J ends lost 4 bases and 5 bases, in that order; junction bases with no gene match: 11. Germline values: CDR1 LNHDA, CDR2 SQIVND (reference sequence). CDR3 sequence reads: CASSTASDRGSDQPQHF. In nucleotides, the CDR3 is TGTGCCAGTAGTACCGCCTCGGACAGGGGGTCTGATCAGCCCCAGCATTTT.

As regards this clone: Germline is not matched at one junction end, which may reflect a read error. J is TRBJ1-2 and V is TRBV9; unclear D gene. The CDR3 totals 15 residues. From germline, CDR1 is SGDLS and CDR2 YYNGEE. The CDR3 sequence is CASSVQSEGNYGYTF. DNA for the CDR3: TGTGCCAGCAGCGTCCAGTCCGAAGGAAACTATGGCTACACCTTT.

The CDR3 DNA reads TGTGCCAGTAGGGGTGCAGGGCGAAACCAAGAGACCCAGTACTTC. Amino acid sequence: CASRGAGRNQETQYF. The chain couples TRBV19 to TRBJ2-5; maybe TRBD1 (5 bases). This CDR3 has 15 residues. The germline CDR1 and CDR2 sequences are LNHDA and SQIVND (reference sequence). V gave up 6 bases and J gave up 0 bases, with 14 bases separating them. Full variable domain (missing parts from reference TRBV19 and TRBJ2-5): DGGITQSPKYLFRKEGQNVTLSCEQNLNHDAMYWYRQDPGQGLRLIYYSQIVNDFQKGDIAEGYSVSREKKESFPLTVTSAQKNPTAFYLCASRGAGRNQETQYFGPGTRLLVL.

V is TRBV6-1 and J is TRBJ2-7; 9 bases are a match to TRBD2. This CDR3 contains 16 residues. V dropped 2 bases and J dropped 3; count of bases not matched to a gene: 8. Germline V gives CDR1 MNHNS, CDR2 SASEGT. This CDR3 reads CASSELGTSGYYEQYF. DNA for the CDR3: TGTGCCAGCAGTGAACTGGGAACTAGCGGGTACTACGAGCAGTACTTC.

As DNA, the CDR3 is TGTGCCAGCAGTGGGACTAGCGGGAGCACCTACAATGAGCAGTTCTTC. It yields the protein CASSGTSGSTYNEQFF. This rearrangement joins TRBV28 to TRBJ2-1; 14 positions agree with TRBD2. This CDR3 has 16 residues. The V segment lost 5 bases and the J segment 2 bases; nucleotides outside the gene matches: 2. Per the germline V gene, CDR1 is MDHEN and CDR2 is SYDVKM.

The chain joins TRBV30 to TRBJ2-3; the match to TRBD2 covers 15 bases. Germline-derived CDR1 and CDR2 are GTSNPN and SVGIG (reference sequence). The CDR3 loop spans 16 amino acids. The V gene end was trimmed by 2 bases and the J gene end by 11 bases; junction bases not matched to a gene: 11. DNA of the CDR3: TGTGCCTGGAGTTTGGGGACTAGCGGGAGGTCTTTCGAGCAGTATTTT. It is translated as CAWSLGTSGRSFEQYF.

The chain uses TRBV5-1 and TRBJ2-3, with 9 bases aligning to TRBD2. Germline CDR1 reads SGHRS; CDR2 reads YFSETQ. The J segment lost 0 bases and the V segment lost 4 bases, leaving 12 bases of the junction unmatched. This CDR3 comprises 18 residues. CDR3 protein: CASSAGSFAGGSTDTQYF. The CDR3 DNA reads TGCGCCAGCAGCGCTGGGAGTTTTGCGGGAGGGAGCACAGATACGCAGTATTTT.

The chain links TRBV7-9 to TRBJ1-1, with 8 bases identical to TRBD1. V lost 0 bases, J lost 11 bases, and 5 bases stayed unmatched. Germline CDR1 and CDR2: SEHNR and FQNEAQ (reference sequence). CDR3 length: 13 residues. The CDR3 is CASSLAWDRFAFF. The CDR3, as DNA: TGTGCCAGCAGCTTAGCGTGGGACAGGTTCGCTTTCTTT.

The chain has TRBV5-1 and TRBJ2-7, with TRBD2 identical over 13 bases. The CDR3 runs 17 residues. The V gene end was trimmed by 3 bases and the J gene end by 0 bases; junction bases not matched to a gene: 6. Germline CDR1 is SGHRS and CDR2 is YFSETQ. CDR3 residues: CASSWGLAGISSYEQYF. CDR3 DNA sequence: TGCGCCAGCAGCTGGGGACTAGCGGGGATCAGCTCCTACGAGCAGTACTTC.

This clone was found a few times. The chain recombines TRBV7-6 with TRBJ2-3, with a tentative D call TRBD2 (5 bases). Trimming removed 1 base from V and 1 base from J, with 9 bases in between. The CDR3 has 15 residues. The germline CDR1 and CDR2 sequences are SGHVS and FNYEAQ. For the CDR3, the DNA is TGTGCCAGCAGCTTAGACGGACTTCGCACAGATACGCAGTATTTT. It specifies CASSLDGLRTDTQYF.

The chain carries TRBV30 and TRBJ1-2; TRBD1 might be the D (6 bases). The CDR3 totals 14 residues. Trimming cost V 7 bases and J 0 bases, with 15 bases left between them. Germline V gene sequence: CDR1 GTSNPN, CDR2 SVGIG (reference sequence). CDR3 DNA: TGTGCCTTCATGGGGGCAGCTCCTAACTATGGCTACACCTTC. It is translated as CAFMGAAPNYGYTF.

This clone has more than one count but fewer than ten. The chain couples TRBV19 to TRBJ1-2; D is ambiguous. Trimming pared 7 bases from V and 1 base from J, leaving 10 bases between. The CDR3 loop spans 13 amino acids. The V gene's germline CDR1 is LNHDA and CDR2 SQIVND (reference sequence). Here the CDR3 reads CASTTLGNYGYTF. The CDR3 DNA reads as TGTGCCAGTACCACCCTCGGTAACTATGGCTACACCTTC.

The CDR3 bases are TGTGCCAGCAGCCCTCTGGACAGGGGCGACTATGGCTACACCTTC. Amino acid sequence: CASSPLDRGDYGYTF. This sequence joins TRBV14 and TRBJ1-2, with 9 bases matching TRBD1. Germline V gene lookup returns CDR1 SGHDN and CDR2 FVKESK. The CDR3 contains 15 residues. Unmatched junction bases numbered 6, after V lost 4 bases and J lost 3 bases.